This T cell receptor beta chain is from a study of CD8+CD57+ T cells in acquired aplastic anemia. Background on the study: Sorted CD4+ and CD8+ cells gave a mean 3.2 ug DNA, range 0.2 to 27.4 ug.

As concerns this clonotype: The target antigen is unknown.

Findings of the study overall: It was found that 25 to 35 CD8+ CDR3 sequences were shared between patients and controls.

Germline V gives CDR1 SGHRS, CDR2 YFSETQ. V was pared by 0 bases and J by 4 bases, with 17 bases between. This CDR3 contains 16 residues. Whoever was chosen for sequencing had shown CD8+CD57+ cell expansion by flow cytometry. Patients uniformly had severe acquired aplastic anemia. Patients were therapy-naive when their blood was sampled. Genomic DNA acted as the template from which TCR beta VDJ combination and CDR3 sequence profiling were carried out. A single record per CDR3 protein comes from TCRdb applying MiXCR to the reads. Of roughly 500,000 distinct CDR3 sequences listed, around 32% are singletons.

The sample comprised sorted CD4+, CD8+, or CD8+CD57+ T cells (not recorded which) from PBMCs. This chain uses TRBV5-1 with TRBJ2-7, with D maybe TRBD1 (7 bases). The sequence came from a human donor with aplastic anemia. The CDR3 coding sequence is TGCGCCAGCAGCTTGGGCAGGGGCAGGGGGGAATACGAGCAGTACTTC. This codes for CASSLGRGRGEYEQYF.